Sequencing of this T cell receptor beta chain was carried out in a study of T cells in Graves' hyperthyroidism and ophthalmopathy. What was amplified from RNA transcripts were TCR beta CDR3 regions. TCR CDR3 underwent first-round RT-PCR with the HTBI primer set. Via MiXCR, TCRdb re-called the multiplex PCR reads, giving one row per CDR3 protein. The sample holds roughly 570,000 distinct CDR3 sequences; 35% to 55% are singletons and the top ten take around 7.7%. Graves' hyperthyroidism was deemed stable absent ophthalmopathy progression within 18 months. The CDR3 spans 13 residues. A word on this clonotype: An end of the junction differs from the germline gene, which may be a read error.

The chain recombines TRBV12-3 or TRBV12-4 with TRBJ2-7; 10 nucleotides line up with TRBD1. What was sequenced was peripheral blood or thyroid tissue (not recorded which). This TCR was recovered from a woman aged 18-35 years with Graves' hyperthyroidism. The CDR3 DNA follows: TGTGCCAGCAGCAGACAGGGGGCCGACGAGCAGTGCTTC. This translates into CASSRQGADEQCF.